These 8 T cell receptor beta chains share one sample of origin, sequenced in a study of CXCR4 blockade with PD-1 therapy in pancreatic cancer. TCRdb's copy holds only in-frame clones and misses some; the assay was immunoSEQ multiplex PCR. Among around 5,600 clones listed, less than 40% were seen once. Input material: tumor tissue. The receptors shown here come from a human donor with pancreatic ductal adenocarcinoma.

This clone was counted a few times. This chain connects TRBV11-3 to TRBJ2-5, with 7 bases identical to TRBD1. The CDR3 covers 15 residues. Germline V CDR1 and CDR2: SGHNT, YENEEA. V was pared by 4 bases and J by 1 base, with 6 bases of the junction left unmatched. The CDR3 protein is CASSSGTALQETQYF. CDR3 coding DNA: TGTGCCAGCAGCTCCGGGACAGCTCTCCAAGAGACCCAGTACTTC.

This clone was seen once. The V and J genes are TRBV25-1 and TRBJ1-2; D gene uncertain. The V gene lost 4 bases and the J gene lost 5 bases, with 8 bases spanning the gap. Germline-derived CDR1 and CDR2 are MGHDK and SYGVNS. The CDR3 is made up of 12 amino acids. DNA for the CDR3: TGTGCCAGCAGTGGGGCAGCTTATGGCTACACCTTC. Amino acid sequence: CASSGAAYGYTF.

The gene calls are TRBV28 and TRBJ1-2; D uncertain. Trimming stripped 3 bases from V and 7 bases from J, with 9 bases between. CDR1 is MDHEN, CDR2 SYDVKM, per germline. CDR3 length: 12 amino acids. CDR3 sequence reads: CASSFLKGGYTF. CDR3 bases: TGTGCCAGCAGTTTTTTGAAAGGTGGCTACACCTTC.

This clone was seen only a few times. This chain links TRBV14 with TRBJ2-6; D is tentatively TRBD1 or TRBD2 (5 bases each). This CDR3 is 16 amino acids long. Trimming pared 4 bases from V and 4 bases from J, leaving 14 bases between. CDR1 and CDR2 (germline): SGHDN, FVKESK. DNA of the CDR3: TGTGCCAGCAGCCCTTATGAAGGGGACGGGGCCAACGTCCTGACTTTC. Its translation is CASSPYEGDGANVLTF.

V and J are TRBV18 and TRBJ1-2, with D unclear. This CDR3 has 15 amino acids. Germline V CDR1 and CDR2: KGHSH, LQKENI. With 2 bases removed from V and 5 bases from J, the gap between germline ends came to 15 bases. CDR3 bases: TGTGCCAGCTCACCAGAGGATTTAGGGAAGTATGGCTACACCTTC. It yields the protein CASSPEDLGKYGYTF.

This clone is termed medium-sized. The gene calls are TRBV6-8 and TRBJ2-2; D perhaps matches TRBD1 (6 bases). CDR1 and CDR2 from the germline V gene are MNHGY and SAAAGT. V gave up 6 bases and J gave up 0 bases, with 14 bases separating them. The CDR3 covers 16 residues. As DNA, the CDR3 is TGTGCCAGCAGAAGCCCCGGGACAACGAACACCGGGGAGCTGTTTTTT. This encodes CASRSPGTTNTGELFF.

The rearrangement joins TRBV19 to TRBJ2-3, with a possible D match to TRBD1 (6 bases). CDR3 size: 14 residues. V was clipped by 4 bases and J by 5 bases, with 13 bases between them. The germline V gene has CDR1 LNHDA and CDR2 SQIVND (reference sequence). CDR3 residues: CASSTAAGEDTQYF. In nucleotides, the CDR3 is TGTGCCAGTAGTACGGCGGCAGGGGAAGATACGCAGTATTTT. The full variable domain, its missing parts supplied by reference TRBV19 and TRBJ2-3, is DGGITQSPKYLFRKEGQNVTLSCEQNLNHDAMYWYRQDPGQGLRLIYYSQIVNDFQKGDIAEGYSVSREKKESFPLTVTSAQKNPTAFYLCASSTAAGEDTQYFGPGTRLTVL.

This clone was counted many times. J is TRBJ2-7 and V is TRBV11-3, with 13 positions matching TRBD2. From germline, CDR1 is SGHNT and CDR2 YENEEA. With V trimmed by 6 bases and J by 1 base, 3 bases remained unmatched. This CDR3 is 15 amino acids long. The CDR3: CASSQGLAGSYEQYF. The CDR3, as DNA: TGTGCCAGCAGTCAGGGACTAGCGGGGTCCTACGAGCAGTACTTC.